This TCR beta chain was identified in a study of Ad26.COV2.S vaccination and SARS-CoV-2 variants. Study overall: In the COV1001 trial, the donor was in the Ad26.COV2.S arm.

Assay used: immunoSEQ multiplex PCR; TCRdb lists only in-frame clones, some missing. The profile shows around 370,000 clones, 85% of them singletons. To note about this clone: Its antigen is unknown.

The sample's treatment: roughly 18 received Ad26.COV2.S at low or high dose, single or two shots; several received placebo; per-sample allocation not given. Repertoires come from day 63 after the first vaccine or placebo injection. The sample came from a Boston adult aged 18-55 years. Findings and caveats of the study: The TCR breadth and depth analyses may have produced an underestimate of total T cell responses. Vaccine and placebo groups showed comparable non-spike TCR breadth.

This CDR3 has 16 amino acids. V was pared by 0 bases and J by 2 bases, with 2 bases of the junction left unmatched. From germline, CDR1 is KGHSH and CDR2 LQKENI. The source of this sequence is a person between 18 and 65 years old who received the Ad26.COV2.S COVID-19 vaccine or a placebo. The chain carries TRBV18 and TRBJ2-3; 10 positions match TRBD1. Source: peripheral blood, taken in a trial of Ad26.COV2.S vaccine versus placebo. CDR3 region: CASSPPDRGNTDTQYF. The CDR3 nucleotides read TGTGCCAGCTCACCACCGGACAGGGGGAACACAGATACGCAGTATTTT.